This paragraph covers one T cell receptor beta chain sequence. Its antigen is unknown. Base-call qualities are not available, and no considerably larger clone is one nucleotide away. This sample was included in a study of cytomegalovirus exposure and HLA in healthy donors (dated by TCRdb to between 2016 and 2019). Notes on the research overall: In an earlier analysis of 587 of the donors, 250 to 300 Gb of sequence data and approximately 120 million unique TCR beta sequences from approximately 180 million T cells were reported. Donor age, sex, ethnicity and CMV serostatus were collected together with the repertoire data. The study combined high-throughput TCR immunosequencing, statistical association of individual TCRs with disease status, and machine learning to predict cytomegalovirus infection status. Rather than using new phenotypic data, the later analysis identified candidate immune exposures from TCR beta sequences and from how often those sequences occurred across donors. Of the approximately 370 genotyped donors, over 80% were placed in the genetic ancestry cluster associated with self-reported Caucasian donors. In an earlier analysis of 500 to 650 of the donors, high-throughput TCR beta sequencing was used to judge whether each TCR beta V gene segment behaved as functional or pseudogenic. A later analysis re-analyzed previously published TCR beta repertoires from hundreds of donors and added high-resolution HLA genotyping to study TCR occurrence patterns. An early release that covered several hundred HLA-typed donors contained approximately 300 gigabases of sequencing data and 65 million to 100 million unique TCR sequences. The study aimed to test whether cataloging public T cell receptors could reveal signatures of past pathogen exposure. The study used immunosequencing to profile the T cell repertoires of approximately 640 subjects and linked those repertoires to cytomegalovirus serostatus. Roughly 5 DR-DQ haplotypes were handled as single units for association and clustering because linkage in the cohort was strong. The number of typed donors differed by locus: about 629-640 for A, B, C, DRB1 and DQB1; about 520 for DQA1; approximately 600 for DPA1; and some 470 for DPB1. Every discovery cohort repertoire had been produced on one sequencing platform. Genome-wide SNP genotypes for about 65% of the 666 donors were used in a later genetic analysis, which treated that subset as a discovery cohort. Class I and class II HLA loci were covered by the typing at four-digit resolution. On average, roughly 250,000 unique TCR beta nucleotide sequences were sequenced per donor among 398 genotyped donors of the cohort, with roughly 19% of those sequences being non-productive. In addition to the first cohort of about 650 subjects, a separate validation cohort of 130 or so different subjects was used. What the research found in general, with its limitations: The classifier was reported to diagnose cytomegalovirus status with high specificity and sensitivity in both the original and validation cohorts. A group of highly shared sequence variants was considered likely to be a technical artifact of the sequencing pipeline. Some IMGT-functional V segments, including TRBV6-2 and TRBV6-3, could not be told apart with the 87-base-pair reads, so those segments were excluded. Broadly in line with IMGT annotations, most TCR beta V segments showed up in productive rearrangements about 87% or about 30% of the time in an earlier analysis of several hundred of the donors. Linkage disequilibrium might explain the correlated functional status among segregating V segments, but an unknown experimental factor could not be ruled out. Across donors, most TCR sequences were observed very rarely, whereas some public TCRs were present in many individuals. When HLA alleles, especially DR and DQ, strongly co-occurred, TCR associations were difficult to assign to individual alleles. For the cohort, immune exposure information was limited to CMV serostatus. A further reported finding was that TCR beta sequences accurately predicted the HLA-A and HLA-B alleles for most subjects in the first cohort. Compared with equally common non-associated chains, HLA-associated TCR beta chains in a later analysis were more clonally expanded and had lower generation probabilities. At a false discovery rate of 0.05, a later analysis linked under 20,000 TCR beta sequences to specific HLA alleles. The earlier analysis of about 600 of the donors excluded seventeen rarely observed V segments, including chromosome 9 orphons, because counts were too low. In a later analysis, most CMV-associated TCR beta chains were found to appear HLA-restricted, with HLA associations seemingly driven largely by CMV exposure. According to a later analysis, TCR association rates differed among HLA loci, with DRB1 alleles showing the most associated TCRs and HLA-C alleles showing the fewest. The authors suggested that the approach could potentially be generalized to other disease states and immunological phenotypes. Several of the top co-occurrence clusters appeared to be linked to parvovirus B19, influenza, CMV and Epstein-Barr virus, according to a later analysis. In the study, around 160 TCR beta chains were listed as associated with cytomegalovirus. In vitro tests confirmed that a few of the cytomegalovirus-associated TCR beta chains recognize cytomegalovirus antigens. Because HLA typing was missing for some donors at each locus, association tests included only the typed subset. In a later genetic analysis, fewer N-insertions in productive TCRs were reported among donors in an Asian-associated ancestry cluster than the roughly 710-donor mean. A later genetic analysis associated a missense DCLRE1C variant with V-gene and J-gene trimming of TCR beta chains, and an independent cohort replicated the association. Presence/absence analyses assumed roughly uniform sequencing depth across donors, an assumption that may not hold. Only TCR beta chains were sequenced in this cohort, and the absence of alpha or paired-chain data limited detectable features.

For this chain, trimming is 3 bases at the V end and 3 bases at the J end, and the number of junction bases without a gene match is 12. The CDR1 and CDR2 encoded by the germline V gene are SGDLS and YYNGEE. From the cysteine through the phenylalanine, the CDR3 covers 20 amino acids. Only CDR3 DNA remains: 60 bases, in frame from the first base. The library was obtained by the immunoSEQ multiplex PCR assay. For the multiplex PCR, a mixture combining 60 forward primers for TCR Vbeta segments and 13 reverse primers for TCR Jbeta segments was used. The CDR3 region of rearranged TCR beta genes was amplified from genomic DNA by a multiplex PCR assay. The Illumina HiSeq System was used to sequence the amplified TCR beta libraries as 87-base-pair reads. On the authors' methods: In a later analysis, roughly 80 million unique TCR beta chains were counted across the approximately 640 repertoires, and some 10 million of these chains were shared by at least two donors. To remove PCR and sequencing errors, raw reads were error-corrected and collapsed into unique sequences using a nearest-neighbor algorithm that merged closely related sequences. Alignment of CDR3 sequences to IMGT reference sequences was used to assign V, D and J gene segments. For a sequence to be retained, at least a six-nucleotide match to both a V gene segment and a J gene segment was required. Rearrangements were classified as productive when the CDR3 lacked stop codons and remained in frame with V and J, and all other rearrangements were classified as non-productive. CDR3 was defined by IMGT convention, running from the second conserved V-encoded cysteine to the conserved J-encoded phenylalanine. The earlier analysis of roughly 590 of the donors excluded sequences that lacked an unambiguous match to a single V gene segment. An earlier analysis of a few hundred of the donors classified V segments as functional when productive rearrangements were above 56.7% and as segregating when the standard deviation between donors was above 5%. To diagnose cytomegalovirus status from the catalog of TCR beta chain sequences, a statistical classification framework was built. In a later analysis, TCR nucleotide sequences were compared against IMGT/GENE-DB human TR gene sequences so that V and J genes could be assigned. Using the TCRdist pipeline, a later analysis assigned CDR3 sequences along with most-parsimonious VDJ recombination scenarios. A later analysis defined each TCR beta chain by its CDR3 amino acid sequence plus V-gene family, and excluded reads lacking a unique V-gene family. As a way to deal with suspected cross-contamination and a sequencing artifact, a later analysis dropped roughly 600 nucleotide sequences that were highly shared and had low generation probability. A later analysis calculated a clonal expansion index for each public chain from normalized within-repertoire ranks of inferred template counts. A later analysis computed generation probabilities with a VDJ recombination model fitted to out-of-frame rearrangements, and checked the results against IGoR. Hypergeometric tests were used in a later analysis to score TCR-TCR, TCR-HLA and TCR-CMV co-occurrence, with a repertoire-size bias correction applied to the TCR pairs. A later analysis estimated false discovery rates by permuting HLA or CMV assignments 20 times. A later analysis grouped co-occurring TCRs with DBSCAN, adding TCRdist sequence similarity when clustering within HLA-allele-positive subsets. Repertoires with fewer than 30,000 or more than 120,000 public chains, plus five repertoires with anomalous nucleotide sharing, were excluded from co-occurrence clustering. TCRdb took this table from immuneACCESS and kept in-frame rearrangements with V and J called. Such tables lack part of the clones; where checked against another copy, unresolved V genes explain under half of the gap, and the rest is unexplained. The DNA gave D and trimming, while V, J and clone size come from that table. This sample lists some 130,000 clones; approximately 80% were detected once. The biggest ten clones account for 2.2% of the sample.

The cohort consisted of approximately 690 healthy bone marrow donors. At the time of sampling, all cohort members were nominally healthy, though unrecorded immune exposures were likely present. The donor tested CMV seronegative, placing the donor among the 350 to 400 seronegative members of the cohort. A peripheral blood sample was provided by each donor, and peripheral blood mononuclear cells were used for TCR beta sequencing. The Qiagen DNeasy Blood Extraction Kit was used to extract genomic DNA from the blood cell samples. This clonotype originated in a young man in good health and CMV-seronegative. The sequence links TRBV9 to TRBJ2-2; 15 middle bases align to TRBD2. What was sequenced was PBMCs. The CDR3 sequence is CASSDQMGLAGGPYTGELFF. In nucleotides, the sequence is TGTGCCAGCAGCGACCAGATGGGACTAGCGGGAGGCCCATACACCGGGGAGCTGTTTTTT.